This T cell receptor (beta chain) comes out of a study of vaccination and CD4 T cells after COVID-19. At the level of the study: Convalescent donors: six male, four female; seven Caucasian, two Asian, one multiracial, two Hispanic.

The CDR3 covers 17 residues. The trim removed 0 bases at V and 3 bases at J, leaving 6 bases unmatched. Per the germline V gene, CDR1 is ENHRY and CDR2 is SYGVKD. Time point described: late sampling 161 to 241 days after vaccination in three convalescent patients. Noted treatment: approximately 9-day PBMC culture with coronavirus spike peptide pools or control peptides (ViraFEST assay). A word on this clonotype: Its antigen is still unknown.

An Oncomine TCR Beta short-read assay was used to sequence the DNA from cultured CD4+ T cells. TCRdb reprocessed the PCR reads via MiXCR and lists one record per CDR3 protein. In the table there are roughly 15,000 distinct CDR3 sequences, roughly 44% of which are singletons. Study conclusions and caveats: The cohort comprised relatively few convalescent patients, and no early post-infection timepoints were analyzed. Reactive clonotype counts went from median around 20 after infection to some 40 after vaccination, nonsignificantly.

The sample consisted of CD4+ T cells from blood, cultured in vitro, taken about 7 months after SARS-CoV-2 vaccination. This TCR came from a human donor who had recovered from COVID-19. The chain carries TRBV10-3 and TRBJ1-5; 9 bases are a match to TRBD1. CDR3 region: CAISESRTGVDNQPQHF. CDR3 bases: TGTGCCATCAGTGAGTCTAGGACAGGGGTCGACAATCAGCCCCAGCATTTT.